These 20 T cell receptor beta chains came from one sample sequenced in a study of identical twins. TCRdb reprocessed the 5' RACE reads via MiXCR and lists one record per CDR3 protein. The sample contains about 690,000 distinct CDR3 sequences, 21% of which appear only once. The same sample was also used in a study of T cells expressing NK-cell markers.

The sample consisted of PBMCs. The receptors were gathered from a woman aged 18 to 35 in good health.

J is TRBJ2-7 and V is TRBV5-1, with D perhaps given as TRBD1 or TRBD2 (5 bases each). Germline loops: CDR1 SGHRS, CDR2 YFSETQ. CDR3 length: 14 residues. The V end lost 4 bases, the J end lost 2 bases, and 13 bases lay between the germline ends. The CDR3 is CASSLGVSTYEQYF. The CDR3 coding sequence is TGCGCCAGCAGCCTGGGGGTCAGTACCTACGAGCAGTACTTC.

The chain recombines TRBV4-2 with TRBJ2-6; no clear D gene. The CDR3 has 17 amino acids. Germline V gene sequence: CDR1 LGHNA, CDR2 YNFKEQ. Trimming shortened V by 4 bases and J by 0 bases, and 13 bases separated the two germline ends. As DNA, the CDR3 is TGTGCCAGCAGCCTCGCAGTGGCTAGCTCTGGGGCCAACGTCCTGACTTTC. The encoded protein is CASSLAVASSGANVLTF.

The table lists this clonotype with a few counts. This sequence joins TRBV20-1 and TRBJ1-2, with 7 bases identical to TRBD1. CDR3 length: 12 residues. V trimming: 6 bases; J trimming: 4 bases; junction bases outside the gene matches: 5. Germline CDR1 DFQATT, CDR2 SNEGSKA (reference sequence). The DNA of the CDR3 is TGCAGTGCCTCAACAGGGGTCTATGGCTACACCTTC. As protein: CSASTGVYGYTF.

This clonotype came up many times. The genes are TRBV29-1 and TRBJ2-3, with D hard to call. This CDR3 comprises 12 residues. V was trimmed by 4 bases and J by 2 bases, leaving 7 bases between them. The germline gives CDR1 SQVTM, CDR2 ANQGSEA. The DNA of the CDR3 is TGCAGCGTTGCCCAGTACACAGATACGCAGTATTTT. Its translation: CSVAQYTDTQYF.

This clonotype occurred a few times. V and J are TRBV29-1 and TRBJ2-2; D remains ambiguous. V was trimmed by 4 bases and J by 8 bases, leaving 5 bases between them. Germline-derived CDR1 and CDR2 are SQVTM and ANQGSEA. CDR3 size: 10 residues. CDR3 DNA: TGCAGCGTTGGTGGGGGGGAGCTGTTTTTT. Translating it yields CSVGGGELFF.

CDR3 in amino acids: CASSLEGAEAFF. For the CDR3, the DNA is TGTGCCAGCAGTTTAGAGGGGGCGGAAGCTTTCTTT. The chain combines TRBV12-3 or TRBV12-4 with TRBJ1-1; 7 bases agree with TRBD1. After removal of 1 base from V and 8 bases from J, the junction contained 1 base not matched to a gene. There are 12 residues in the CDR3.

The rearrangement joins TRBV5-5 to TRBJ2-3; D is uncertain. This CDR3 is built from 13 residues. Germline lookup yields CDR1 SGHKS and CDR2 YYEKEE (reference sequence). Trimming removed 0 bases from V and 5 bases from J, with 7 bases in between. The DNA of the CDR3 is TGTGCCAGCAGCTTGGCAGCAGTAGATACGCAGTATTTT. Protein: CASSLAAVDTQYF.

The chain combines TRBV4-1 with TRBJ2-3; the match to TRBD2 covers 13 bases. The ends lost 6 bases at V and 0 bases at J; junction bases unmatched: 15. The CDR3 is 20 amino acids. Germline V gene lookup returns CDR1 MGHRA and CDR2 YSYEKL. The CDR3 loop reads CASSYHGLAGVHSSTDTQYF. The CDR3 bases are TGCGCCAGCAGTTATCACGGACTAGCGGGAGTACACTCCAGCACAGATACGCAGTATTTT.

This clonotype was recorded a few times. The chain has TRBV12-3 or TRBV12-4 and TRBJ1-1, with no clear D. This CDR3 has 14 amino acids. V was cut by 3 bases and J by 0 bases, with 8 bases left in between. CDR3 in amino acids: CASSFTTMNTEAFF. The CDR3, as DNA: TGTGCCAGCAGTTTTACCACTATGAACACTGAAGCTTTCTTT.

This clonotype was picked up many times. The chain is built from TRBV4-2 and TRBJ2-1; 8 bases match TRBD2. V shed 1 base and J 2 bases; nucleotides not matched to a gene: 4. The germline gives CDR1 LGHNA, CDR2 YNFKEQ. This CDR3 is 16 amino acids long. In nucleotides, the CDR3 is TGTGCCAGCAGCCAAGGGGCGGGGGGCACCTACAATGAGCAGTTCTTC. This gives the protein CASSQGAGGTYNEQFF.

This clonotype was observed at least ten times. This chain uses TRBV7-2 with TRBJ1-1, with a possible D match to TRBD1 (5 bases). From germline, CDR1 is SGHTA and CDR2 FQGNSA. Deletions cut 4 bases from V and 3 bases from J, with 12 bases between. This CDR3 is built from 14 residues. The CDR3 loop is CASSSRVLDTEAFF. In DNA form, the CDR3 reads TGTGCCAGCAGCTCCAGGGTTTTGGACACTGAAGCTTTCTTT.

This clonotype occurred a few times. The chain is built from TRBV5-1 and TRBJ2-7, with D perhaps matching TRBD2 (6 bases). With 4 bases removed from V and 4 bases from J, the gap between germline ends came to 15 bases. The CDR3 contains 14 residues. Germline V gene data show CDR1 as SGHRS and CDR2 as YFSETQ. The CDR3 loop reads CASSPSPGGYEQYF. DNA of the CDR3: TGCGCCAGCAGCCCAAGCCCTGGAGGGTACGAGCAGTACTTC.

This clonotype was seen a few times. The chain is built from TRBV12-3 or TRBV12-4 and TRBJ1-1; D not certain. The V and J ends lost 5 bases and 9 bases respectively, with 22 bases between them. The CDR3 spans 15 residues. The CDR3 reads CASSPSGGPPRQAFF. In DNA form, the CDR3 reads TGTGCCAGCAGTCCCTCAGGAGGCCCACCCAGGCAAGCTTTCTTT.

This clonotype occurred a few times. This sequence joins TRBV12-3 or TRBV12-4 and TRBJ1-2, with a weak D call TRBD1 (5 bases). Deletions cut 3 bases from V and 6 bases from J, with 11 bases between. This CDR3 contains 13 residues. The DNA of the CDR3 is TGTGCCAGCAGTTTCGCCAGGGTAGATGGCTACACCTTC. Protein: CASSFARVDGYTF.

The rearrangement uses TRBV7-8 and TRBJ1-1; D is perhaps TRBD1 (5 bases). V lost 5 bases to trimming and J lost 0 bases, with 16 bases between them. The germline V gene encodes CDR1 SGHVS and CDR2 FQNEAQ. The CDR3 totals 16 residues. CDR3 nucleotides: TGTGCCAGCAGCCCACGCGGGGGGACCATGAACACTGAAGCTTTCTTT. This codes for CASSPRGGTMNTEAFF. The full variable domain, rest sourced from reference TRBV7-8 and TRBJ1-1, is GAGVSQSPRYKVAKRGQDVALRCDPISGHVSLFWYQQALGQGPEFLTYFQNEAQLDKSGLPSDRFFAERPEGSVSTLKIQRTQQEDSAVYLCASSPRGGTMNTEAFFGQGTRLTVV.

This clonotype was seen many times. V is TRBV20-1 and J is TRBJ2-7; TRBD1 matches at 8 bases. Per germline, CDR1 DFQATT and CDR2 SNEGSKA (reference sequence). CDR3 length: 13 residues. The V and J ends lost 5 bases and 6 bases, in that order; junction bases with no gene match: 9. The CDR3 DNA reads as TGCAGTGCTCCCCGGGACAGGTTTAGCGAGCAGTACTTC. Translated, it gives CSAPRDRFSEQYF.

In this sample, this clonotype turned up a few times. The CDR3 region has the DNA TGCAGTGCAGGCGGCGTCCTCGCCGACGAGCAGTACTTC. Its translation is CSAGGVLADEQYF. The V and J genes are TRBV20-1 and TRBJ2-7; D is unresolved. V lost 6 bases and J lost 5, with 17 bases in between. The CDR3 has 13 residues. Per germline, CDR1 DFQATT and CDR2 SNEGSKA (reference sequence).

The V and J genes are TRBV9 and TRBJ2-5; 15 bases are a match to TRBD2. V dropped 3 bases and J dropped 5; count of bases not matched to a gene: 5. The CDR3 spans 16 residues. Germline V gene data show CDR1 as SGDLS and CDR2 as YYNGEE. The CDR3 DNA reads TGTGCCAGCAGCGGGACTAGCGGGGGGGCTGGTGAGACCCAGTACTTC. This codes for CASSGTSGGAGETQYF.

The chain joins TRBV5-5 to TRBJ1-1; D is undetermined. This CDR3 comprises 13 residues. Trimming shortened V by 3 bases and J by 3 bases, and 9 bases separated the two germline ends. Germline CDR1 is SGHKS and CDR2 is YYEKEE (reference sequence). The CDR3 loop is CASSSPTYTEAFF. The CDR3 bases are TGTGCCAGCAGCTCTCCAACATACACTGAAGCTTTCTTT.

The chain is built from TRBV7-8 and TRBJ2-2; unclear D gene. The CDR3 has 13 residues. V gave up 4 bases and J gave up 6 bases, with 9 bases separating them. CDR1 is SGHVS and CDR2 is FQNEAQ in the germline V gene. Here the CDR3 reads CASSSDRAGELFF. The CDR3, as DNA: TGTGCCAGCAGCTCGGATCGGGCCGGGGAGCTGTTTTTT.